The subject of this entry is one T cell receptor (beta chain). Its target is not known. The data derive from a study of post-analysis software for immune sequencing data. Study results and limitations: With TRBV5-6, TRBV5-1 and TRBV20-1 included, 4 to 6 TRBV segments were more frequent in patients than in controls.

Each TCR beta cDNA library carried unique molecular identifiers. TCRdb reprocessed the PCR reads via MiXCR and lists one record per CDR3 protein. The sample includes about 820,000 distinct CDR3 sequences, roughly 58% seen only once; the top ten take over 4%. The germline V and J ends were trimmed by 5 bases and 5 bases, with 16 bases remaining between them. The CDR3 has 15 residues. CDR1 is SGHTA, CDR2 FQGNSA, per germline. This receptor was taken from a girl under 18 with multiple sclerosis. The rearrangement joins TRBV7-2 to TRBJ1-5, with D possibly being TRBD1 (6 bases). Sequencing was done on a sample of blood. CDR3 nucleotide sequence: TGTGCCAGCAGCCCGACCGACTACAGGGATCAGCCCCAGCATTTT. This translates into CASSPTDYRDQPQHF.